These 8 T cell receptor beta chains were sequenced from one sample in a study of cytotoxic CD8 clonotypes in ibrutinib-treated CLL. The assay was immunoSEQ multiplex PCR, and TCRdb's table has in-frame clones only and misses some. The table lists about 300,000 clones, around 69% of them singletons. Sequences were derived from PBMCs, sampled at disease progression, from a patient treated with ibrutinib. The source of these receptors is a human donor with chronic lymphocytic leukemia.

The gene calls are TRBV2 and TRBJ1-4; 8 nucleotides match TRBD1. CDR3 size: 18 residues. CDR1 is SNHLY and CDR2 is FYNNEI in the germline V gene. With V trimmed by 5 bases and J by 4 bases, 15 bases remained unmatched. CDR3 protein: CASSPPRSRTGFNEKLFF. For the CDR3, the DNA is TGTGCCAGCAGTCCGCCCCGAAGCCGGACAGGGTTTAATGAAAAACTGTTTTTT.

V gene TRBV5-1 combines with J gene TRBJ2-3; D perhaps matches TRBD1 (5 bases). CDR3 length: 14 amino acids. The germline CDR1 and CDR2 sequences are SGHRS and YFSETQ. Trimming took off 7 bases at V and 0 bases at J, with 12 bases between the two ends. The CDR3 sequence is CASGAALSTDTQYF. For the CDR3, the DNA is TGCGCCAGCGGGGCTGCCTTGAGCACAGATACGCAGTATTTT. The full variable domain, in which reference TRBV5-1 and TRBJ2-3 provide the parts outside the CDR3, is KAGVTQTPRYLIKTRGQQVTLSCSPISGHRSVSWYQQTPGQGLQFLFEYFSETQRNKGNFPGRFSGRQFSNSRSEMNVSTLELGDSALYLCASGAALSTDTQYFGPGTRLTVL.

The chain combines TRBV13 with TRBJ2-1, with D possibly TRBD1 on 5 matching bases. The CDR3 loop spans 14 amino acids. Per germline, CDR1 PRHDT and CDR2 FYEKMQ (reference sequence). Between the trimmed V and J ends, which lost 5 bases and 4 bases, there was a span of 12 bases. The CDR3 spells CASSPPGPYNEQFF. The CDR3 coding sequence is TGTGCCAGCAGCCCCCCAGGGCCGTACAATGAGCAGTTCTTC.

CDR3 protein: CASSLPGELFF. CDR3 coding DNA: TGTGCCAGCAGCTTACCCGGGGAGCTGTTTTTT. The chain links TRBV7-9 to TRBJ2-2; D remains ambiguous. V was shortened by 2 bases and J by 6 bases, with 1 base between the two germline ends. CDR1 is SEHNR and CDR2 is FQNEAQ in the germline V gene (reference sequence). This CDR3 is 11 amino acids long. The whole variable domain, remainder taken from reference TRBV7-9 and TRBJ2-2, is DTGVSQNPRHKITKRGQNVTFRCDPISEHNRLYWYRQTLGQGPEFLTYFQNEAQLEKSRLLSDRFSAERPKGSFSTLEIQRTEQGDSAMYLCASSLPGELFFGEGSRLTVL.

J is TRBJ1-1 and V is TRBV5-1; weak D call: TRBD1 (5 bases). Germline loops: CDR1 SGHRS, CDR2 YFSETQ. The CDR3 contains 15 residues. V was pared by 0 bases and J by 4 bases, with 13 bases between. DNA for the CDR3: TGCGCCAGCAGCTTGGGAGGGACGCTAGTCACTGAAGCTTTCTTT. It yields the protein CASSLGGTLVTEAFF.

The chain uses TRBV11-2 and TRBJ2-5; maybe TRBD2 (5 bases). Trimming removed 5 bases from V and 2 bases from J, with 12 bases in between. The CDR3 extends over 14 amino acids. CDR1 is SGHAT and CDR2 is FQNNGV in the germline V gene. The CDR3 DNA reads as TGTGCCAGCAGCCCAGTACTAGGGCAAGAGACCCAGTACTTC. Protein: CASSPVLGQETQYF.

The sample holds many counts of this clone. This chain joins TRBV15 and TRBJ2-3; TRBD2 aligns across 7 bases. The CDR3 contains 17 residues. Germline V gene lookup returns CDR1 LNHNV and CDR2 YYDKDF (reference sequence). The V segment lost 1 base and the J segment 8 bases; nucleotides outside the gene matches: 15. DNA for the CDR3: TGTGCCACCAGCAGAGGGGGGAGGGAGGCCGCCCTTCGTACGCAGTATTTT. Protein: CATSRGGREAALRTQYF.

Written as DNA, the CDR3 is TGTGCCAGCAGCTTAGAAGGGATTGGGGGGCAGCCCCAGCATTTT. It yields the protein CASSLEGIGGQPQHF. This chain joins TRBV7-9 and TRBJ1-5, with a possible D match to TRBD1 (5 bases). Trimming took off 1 base at V and 7 bases at J, with 14 bases between the two ends. The CDR3 runs to 15 residues. CDR1 is SEHNR, CDR2 FQNEAQ, per germline (reference sequence).